This T cell receptor beta chain is drawn from a study of T-cell reconstitution after alpha-beta-depleted transplantation in children. Study findings and constraints: In patients about two months after transplant, alpha-beta T cells reportedly arose from several hundred expanded graft clones. When one year had passed after transplant, most T-cell counts and diversity came from newly produced T cells. The origin of high day-60 TCRbeta diversity in some patients lay in surviving recipient T cells and thymic progenitors.

Comment on this clonotype: Its cognate antigen is unknown.

The V and J ends lost 2 bases and 3 bases respectively, with 8 bases between them. This CDR3 comprises 13 residues. The germline V gene has CDR1 KGHSH and CDR2 LQKENI. Using unique molecular identifiers, the investigators prepared the TCRbeta library. MiXCR, applied by TCRdb to the PCR reads, yields one record per CDR3 protein. The sample includes some 600,000 distinct CDR3 sequences, 13% seen only once; the top ten take 2.2%. This receptor was obtained from a male patient younger than 18 who had a stem cell transplant for acute myeloid leukemia, so the T cells may come from the graft donor. The starting material was PBMCs, mostly from graft donor cells, obtained 360 days after TCRalphabeta/CD19-depleted stem cell transplant. V usage is TRBV18 and J usage is TRBJ2-7; the D is unclear. CDR3 coding DNA: TGTGCCAGCTCACCAAGGCAGATCTACGAGCAGTACTTC. This gives the protein CASSPRQIYEQYF.